This T cell receptor (beta chain) is drawn from a study of T-cell reconstitution after alpha-beta-depleted transplantation in children. This CDR3 region has 13 residues. Trimming cost V 8 bases and J 6 bases, with 17 bases left between them. The V gene's germline CDR1 is ENHRY and CDR2 SYGVKD. This clonotype was seen once. For TCRbeta, the library was prepared with unique molecular identifiers. Via MiXCR, TCRdb re-called the PCR reads, giving one row per CDR3 protein. This sample has more than 400,000 distinct CDR3 sequences, with roughly two fifths found just once. The sample consisted of PBMCs, taken before TCRalphabeta/CD19-depleted stem cell transplant. The sequence came from a girl aged 2 to 9 with aplastic anemia, due to receive a stem cell transplant. This chain uses TRBV10-3 with TRBJ2-7, with D maybe TRBD2 (6 bases). The CDR3 nucleotides are TGTGCCATCGGGGGGACGGTGGATTCCGAGCAGTACTTC. Amino acid sequence: CAIGGTVDSEQYF.